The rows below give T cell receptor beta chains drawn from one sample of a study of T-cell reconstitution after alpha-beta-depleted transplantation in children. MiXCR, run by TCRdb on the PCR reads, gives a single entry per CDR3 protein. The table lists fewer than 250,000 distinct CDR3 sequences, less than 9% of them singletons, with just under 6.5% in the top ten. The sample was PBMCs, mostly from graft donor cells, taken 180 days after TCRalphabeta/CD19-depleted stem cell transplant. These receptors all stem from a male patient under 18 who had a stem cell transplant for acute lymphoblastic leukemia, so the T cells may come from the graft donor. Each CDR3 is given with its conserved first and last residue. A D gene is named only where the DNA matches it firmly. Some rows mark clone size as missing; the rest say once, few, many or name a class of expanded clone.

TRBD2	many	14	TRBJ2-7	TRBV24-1	TGTGCCACCAGTGACGGCGGGAGGACCTACGAGCAGTACTTC	CATSDGGRTYEQYF
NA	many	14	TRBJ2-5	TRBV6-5	TGTGCCAGCCGTACAGGGCCAGGGCAAGAGACCCAGTACTTC	CASRTGPGQETQYF
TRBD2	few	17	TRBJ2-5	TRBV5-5	TGTGCCAGCAGCTTGGCCAACAGCGGGGGCCGAAGAGAGACCCAGTACTTC	CASSLANSGGRRETQYF
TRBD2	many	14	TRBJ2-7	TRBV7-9	TGTGCCAGCACCCTCGGTAGCGGGAGTGGTGAGCAGTACTTC	CASTLGSGSGEQYF
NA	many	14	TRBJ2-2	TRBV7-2	TGTGCCAGCAGCTTTTCCATTGGTTCCGGGGAGCTGTTTTTT	CASSFSIGSGELFF
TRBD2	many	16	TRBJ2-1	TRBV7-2	TGTGCCAGCAGCCCGACTAGCGGGCTGAACTACAATGAGCAGTTCTTC	CASSPTSGLNYNEQFF
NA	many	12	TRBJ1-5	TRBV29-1	TGCAGCGTCGGGGGGCTCAATCAGCCCCAGCATTTT	CSVGGLNQPQHF
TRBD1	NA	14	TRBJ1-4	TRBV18	TGTGCCAGCTCACCAGACAGGGGGAGTGAAAAACTGTTTTTT	CASSPDRGSEKLFF
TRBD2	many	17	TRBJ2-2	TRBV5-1	TGCGCCAGCAGCTGGACTAGCGGGGGGGTAAACACCGGGGAGCTGTTTTTT	CASSWTSGGVNTGELFF
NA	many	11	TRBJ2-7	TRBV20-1	TGCAGTGCGAGTGGCCTTACCGAGCAGTACTTC	CSASGLTEQYF
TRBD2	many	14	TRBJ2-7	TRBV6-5	TGTGCCAGCGGGCGGCGGGAGGTGTCCTACGAGCAGTACTTC	CASGRREVSYEQYF
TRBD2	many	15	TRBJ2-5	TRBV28	TGTGCCAGCAGTTTCGGGACTAGCGGGATAGAGACCCAGTACTTC	CASSFGTSGIETQYF
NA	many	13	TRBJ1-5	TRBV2	TGTGCCAGCGGGTGGGACAGCAATCAGCCCCAGCATTTT	CASGWDSNQPQHF
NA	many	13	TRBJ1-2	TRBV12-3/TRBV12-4	TGTGCCAGCAGTTTAGGGGGGGCGGATGGCTACACCTTC	CASSLGGADGYTF
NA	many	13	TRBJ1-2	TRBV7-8	TGTGCCAGCAGTTCATCCAGGGATAGAGGCTACACCTTC	CASSSSRDRGYTF
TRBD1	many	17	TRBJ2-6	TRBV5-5	TGTGCCAGCAGCTTGCATGGACAGGGGGACGGGGCCAACGTCCTGACTTTC	CASSLHGQGDGANVLTF
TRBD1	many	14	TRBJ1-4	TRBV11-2	TGTGCCAGCAGCCCACAGGGGGTCGGGGAAAAACTGTTTTTT	CASSPQGVGEKLFF
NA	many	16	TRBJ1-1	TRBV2	TGTGCCAGCAGTGAACGTCAGGGAGTCGGAGTCACTGAAGCTTTCTTT	CASSERQGVGVTEAFF
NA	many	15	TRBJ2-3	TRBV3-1	TGTGCCAGCAGCCAAGATCGGATCTCGACAGATACGCAGTATTTT	CASSQDRISTDTQYF
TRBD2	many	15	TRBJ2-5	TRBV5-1	TGCGCCAGCGGGGGACTAGCGGGTACGGGGGAGACCCAGTACTTC	CASGGLAGTGETQYF
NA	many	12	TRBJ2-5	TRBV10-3	TGTGCCATCAGCACCACCCAAGAGACCCAGTACTTC	CAISTTQETQYF